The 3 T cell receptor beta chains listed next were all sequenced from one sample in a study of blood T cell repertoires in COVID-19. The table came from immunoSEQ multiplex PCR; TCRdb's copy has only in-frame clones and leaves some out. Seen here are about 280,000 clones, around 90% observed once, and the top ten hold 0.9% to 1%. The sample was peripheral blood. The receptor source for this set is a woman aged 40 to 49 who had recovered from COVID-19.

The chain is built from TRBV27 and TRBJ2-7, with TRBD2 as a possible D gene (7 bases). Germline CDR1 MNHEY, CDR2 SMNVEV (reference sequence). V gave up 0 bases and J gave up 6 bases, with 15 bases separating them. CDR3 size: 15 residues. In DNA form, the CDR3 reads TGTGCCAGCAGTTTATCGAGTCGTCGGGGGGCCGAGCAGTACTTC. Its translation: CASSLSSRRGAEQYF.

The CDR3 reads CASSGGAQDIQYF. The CDR3 DNA sequence: TGTGCCAGCAGTGGGGGGGCACAGGACATTCAGTACTTC. The chain recombines TRBV7-9 with TRBJ2-4, with D possibly TRBD2 on 7 matching bases. V was clipped by 6 bases and J by 8 bases, with 14 bases between them. Germline CDR1 SEHNR, CDR2 FQNEAQ (reference sequence). CDR3 length: 13 amino acids.

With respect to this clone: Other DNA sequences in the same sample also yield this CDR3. In nucleotides, the CDR3 is TGTGCCAGCAGCCCCCAGGGGAACACTGAAGCTTTCTTT. This codes for CASSPQGNTEAFF. The rearrangement uses TRBV7-3 and TRBJ1-1; perhaps TRBD1 as D (5 bases). The V gene's germline CDR1 is SGHTA and CDR2 FQGTGA. The CDR3 runs 13 residues. The germline V and J ends were trimmed by 5 bases and 1 base, with 8 bases remaining between them.